The 15 T cell receptor beta chains in this list originate from one sample, sequenced in a study of blood T cell repertoires in COVID-19. Profiled with immunoSEQ multiplex PCR; TCRdb holds only in-frame clones, not every one. The sample lists about 130,000 clones; about 88% were seen once. Sequenced sample: peripheral blood. These TCRs come from a woman of 80 years or more with acute or convalescent COVID-19.

The chain joins TRBV2 to TRBJ2-3; 8 positions match TRBD2. The germline CDR1 and CDR2 sequences are SNHLY and FYNNEI. This CDR3 has 14 amino acids. Trimming removed 7 bases from V and 3 bases from J; junction bases left unmatched: 6. CDR3 in amino acids: CASMGGTRTDTQYF. The DNA for the CDR3 is TGTGCCAGCATGGGCGGGACTAGGACAGATACGCAGTATTTT.

V and J are TRBV5-1 and TRBJ2-7; 8 bases are shared with TRBD2. V shed 4 bases and J 1 base; nucleotides not matched to a gene: 7. Germline assignment: CDR1 SGHRS and CDR2 YFSETQ. The CDR3 sequence is 15 residues long. The CDR3 coding sequence is TGCGCCAGCAGCCCGGGGGGGGGCGAGTCCTACGAGCAGTACTTC. Translation gives CASSPGGGESYEQYF.

The chain uses TRBV27 and TRBJ2-6; D is unclear. V gave up 3 bases and J gave up 0 bases, with 3 bases separating them. Germline V gene data show CDR1 as MNHEY and CDR2 as SMNVEV (reference sequence). The CDR3 sequence is 14 residues long. This CDR3 is CASSFFSGANVLTF. The CDR3 DNA sequence: TGTGCCAGCAGTTTCTTCTCTGGGGCCAACGTCCTGACTTTC.

CDR3 loop: CASRQQGSSYNSPLHF. The CDR3 DNA follows: TGTGCCAGCAGGCAACAGGGGAGCTCCTATAATTCACCCCTCCACTTT. V and J are TRBV5-6 and TRBJ1-6; TRBD1 matches 7 bases. The germline V gene has CDR1 SGHDT and CDR2 YYEEEE. V was clipped by 5 bases and J by 0 bases; unmatched bases: 5. CDR3 size: 16 residues.

The rearrangement links TRBV25-1 to TRBJ1-1; TRBD1 aligns across 10 bases. The junction had 8 bases not matched to a gene; V was cut back by 7 bases and J by 0 bases. Germline V CDR1 and CDR2: MGHDK, SYGVNS. The CDR3 loop spans 16 amino acids. CDR3 bases: TGTGCCAGCAAATCGGGACAGGGGAGACTGAACACTGAAGCTTTCTTT. The encoded protein is CASKSGQGRLNTEAFF. Together with reference TRBV25-1 and TRBJ1-1, the CDR3 gives the full variable domain: EADIYQTPRYLVIGTGKKITLECSQTMGHDKMYWYQQDPGMELHLIHYSYGVNSTEKGDLSSESTVSRIRTEHFPLTLESARPSHTSQYLCASKSGQGRLNTEAFFGQGTRLTVV.

The gene calls are TRBV18 and TRBJ2-7, with D unclear. V shed 2 bases and J shed 5 bases, with 7 bases lying between them. The CDR3 length is 12 residues. Germline CDR1 reads KGHSH; CDR2 reads LQKENI. The CDR3 spells CASSPARDEQYF. In DNA form, the CDR3 reads TGTGCCAGCTCACCAGCTCGGGACGAGCAGTACTTC.

J is TRBJ1-3 and V is TRBV6-5; possible D gene TRBD1, 5 bases. Deletions cut 4 bases from V and 1 base from J, with 14 bases between. Germline CDR1 is MNHEY and CDR2 is SVGAGI. The CDR3 loop spans 16 amino acids. Written as DNA, the CDR3 is TGTGCCAGCAGTTCGGCAGGGTTAAGATCTGGAAACACCATATATTTT. Its protein product is CASSSAGLRSGNTIYF.

This clone was seen once. This chain uses TRBV19 with TRBJ2-7; 10 bases map to TRBD2. CDR1 and CDR2 from the germline V gene are LNHDA and SQIVND (reference sequence). The CDR3 length is 14 residues. Germline trimming cut 2 bases from V and 6 bases from J; bases unmatched to any gene: 4. The CDR3 DNA follows: TGTGCCAGTAGTATATCTAGCGGGAGACGCGAGCAGTACTTC. Amino acids: CASSISSGRREQYF.

The rearrangement links TRBV2 to TRBJ1-4, with TRBD1 identical over 7 bases. This CDR3 has 14 residues. In germline, CDR1 is SNHLY, CDR2 FYNNEI. V shed 7 bases, J shed 7 bases, and the junction held 9 bases outside the gene matches. The CDR3 loop is CASNEGARSEKLFF. CDR3 nucleotides: TGTGCCAGCAATGAGGGGGCGCGGAGTGAAAAACTGTTTTTT. The full variable domain, completed using reference TRBV2 and TRBJ1-4, is EPEVTQTPSHQVTQMGQEVILRCVPISNHLYFYWYRQILGQKVEFLVSFYNNEISEKSEIFDDQFSVERPDGSNFTLKIRSTKLEDSAMYFCASNEGARSEKLFFGSGTQLSVL.

The CDR3: CASGLGGTYTGELFF. The DNA for the CDR3 is TGTGCCAGCGGACTGGGGGGAACATACACCGGGGAGCTGTTTTTT. The V gene is TRBV11-2, the J gene TRBJ2-2; TRBD2 is a possible D gene (6 bases). V dropped 8 bases and J dropped 3 bases, with 16 bases sitting between them. Germline V CDR1 and CDR2: SGHAT, FQNNGV. This CDR3 is built from 15 residues.

The J gene is TRBJ1-2, the V gene TRBV9; 7 bases agree with TRBD1. Trimming at V came to 2 bases and at J to 0 bases, leaving 4 bases not matched to a gene. This CDR3 has 15 amino acids. Germline CDR1 and CDR2: SGDLS and YYNGEE. The CDR3 DNA reads as TGTGCCAGCAGCGTCTCGGGACAGACTAACTATGGCTACACCTTC. Its translation: CASSVSGQTNYGYTF.

The chain joins TRBV5-1 to TRBJ1-2; D is ambiguous. The germline CDR1 and CDR2 sequences are SGHRS and YFSETQ. The CDR3 has 14 amino acids. The ends were cut back, 2 bases at V and 5 bases at J, with 13 bases in the middle. The CDR3 protein is CASSLEGTEYGYTF. Written as DNA, the CDR3 is TGCGCCAGCAGCTTAGAGGGTACAGAGTATGGCTACACCTTC.

This clone has only one observation. This chain connects TRBV19 to TRBJ1-5; 12 bases map to TRBD1. V lost 1 base to trimming and J lost 3 bases; unmatched junction nucleotides: 10. The CDR3 length is 19 residues. The germline gives CDR1 LNHDA, CDR2 SQIVND (reference sequence). Written as DNA, the CDR3 is TGTGCCAGTAGTATAGGGGGACAGGGGGCGGCTTGGTCCAATCAGCCCCAGCATTTT. It is translated as CASSIGGQGAAWSNQPQHF.

The rearrangement uses TRBV18 and TRBJ1-1; D unresolved. The CDR3 is 15 residues long. V lost 1 base, J lost 3 bases, and 12 bases lay in between. From germline, CDR1 is KGHSH and CDR2 LQKENI. As DNA, the CDR3 is TGTGCCAGCTCACCACGGGCCCAGGATCACACTGAAGCTTTCTTT. It translates to CASSPRAQDHTEAFF.

By sample share, this clone is medium-sized. This rearrangement joins TRBV13 to TRBJ2-1, with 8 bases aligning to TRBD2. This CDR3 contains 17 residues. V shed 0 bases and J 1 base; nucleotides not matched to a gene: 5. Germline V gene data show CDR1 as PRHDT and CDR2 as FYEKMQ (reference sequence). CDR3 sequence: CASSLGRSGRSYNEQFF. DNA of the CDR3: TGTGCCAGCAGCTTAGGCCGGAGCGGGAGATCCTACAATGAGCAGTTCTTC.